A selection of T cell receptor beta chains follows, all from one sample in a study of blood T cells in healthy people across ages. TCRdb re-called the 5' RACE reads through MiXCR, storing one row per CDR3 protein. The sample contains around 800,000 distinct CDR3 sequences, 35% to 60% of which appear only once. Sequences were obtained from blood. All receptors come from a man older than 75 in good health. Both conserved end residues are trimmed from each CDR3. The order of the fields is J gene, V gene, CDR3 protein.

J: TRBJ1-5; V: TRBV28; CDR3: ASSFNQPQH
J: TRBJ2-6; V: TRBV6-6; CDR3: ASSSPGADSGANVLT
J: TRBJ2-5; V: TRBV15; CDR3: ATRTRLAGKETQY
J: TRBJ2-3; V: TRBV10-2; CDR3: ASRRRDRASDTQY
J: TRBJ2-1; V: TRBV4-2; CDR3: ASSQDSIGNYRLGEQF
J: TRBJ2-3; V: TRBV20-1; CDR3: SARSITDTQY
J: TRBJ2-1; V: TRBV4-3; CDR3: ASSQGYGNEQF
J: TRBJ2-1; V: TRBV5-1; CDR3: ASSGTGGSYEQF
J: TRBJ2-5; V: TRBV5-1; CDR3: ASSLSRLAGAITGETQY
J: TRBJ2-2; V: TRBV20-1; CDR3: SARDKDRGVSGELF
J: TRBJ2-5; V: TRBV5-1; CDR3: ASKQGLQETQY
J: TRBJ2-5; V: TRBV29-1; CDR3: SVRAASWGQY
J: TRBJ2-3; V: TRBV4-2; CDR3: ASSQTKRGGGTDTQY
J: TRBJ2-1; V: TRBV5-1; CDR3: ASRLSSGGSNEQF
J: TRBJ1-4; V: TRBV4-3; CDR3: ASSQDPSYEKLF
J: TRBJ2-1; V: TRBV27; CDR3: ASSLREGDEQF
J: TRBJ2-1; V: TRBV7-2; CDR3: ASSPHQGASYNEQF
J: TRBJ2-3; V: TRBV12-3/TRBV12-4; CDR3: ASSVALADTQY
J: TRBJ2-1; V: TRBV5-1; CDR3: ASSPGQGTYNEQF
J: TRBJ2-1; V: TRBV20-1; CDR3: GARDGTRPFNEQF
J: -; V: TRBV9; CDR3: ASSVANSPSHEQY
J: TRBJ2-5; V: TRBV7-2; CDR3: ASSSEVGQETQY
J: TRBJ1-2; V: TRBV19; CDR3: ASSTALANYGYT
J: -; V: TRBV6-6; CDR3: ASSYSSRLNYEQY
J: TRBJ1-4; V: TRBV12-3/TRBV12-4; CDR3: ASSLEGINEKLF
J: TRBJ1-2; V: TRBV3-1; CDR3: ASSQFGDSAIRYT
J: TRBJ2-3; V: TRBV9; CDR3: ASSAREGQGSTDTQY
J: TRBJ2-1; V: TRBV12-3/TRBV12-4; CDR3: ASSHSGNGYNEQF
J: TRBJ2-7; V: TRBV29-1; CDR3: SVRDLADSYEQY
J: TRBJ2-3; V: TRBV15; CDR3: ATSRGDLGPTDTQY
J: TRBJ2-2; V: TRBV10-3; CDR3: AITSGGANGELF
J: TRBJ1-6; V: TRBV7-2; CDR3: ASSSRGQSPLH
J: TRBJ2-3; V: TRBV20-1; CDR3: SARFPGGPTDTQY
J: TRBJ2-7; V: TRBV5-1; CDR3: ASSLDTKSYEQY
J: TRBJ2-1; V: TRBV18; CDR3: ASSPWGPENEQF
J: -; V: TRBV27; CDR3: ASRGSGTGREQY